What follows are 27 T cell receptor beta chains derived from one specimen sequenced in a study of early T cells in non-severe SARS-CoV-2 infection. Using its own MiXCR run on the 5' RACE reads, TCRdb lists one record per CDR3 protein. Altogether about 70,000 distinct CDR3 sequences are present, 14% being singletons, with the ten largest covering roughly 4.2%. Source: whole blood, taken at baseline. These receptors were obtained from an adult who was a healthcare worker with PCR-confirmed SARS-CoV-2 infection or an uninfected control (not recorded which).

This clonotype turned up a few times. The chain's CDR3 is CASSRTSPDEQFF. The DNA of the CDR3 is TGTGCCAGCAGCCGGACTAGCCCGGACGAGCAGTTCTTC. The chain links TRBV11-2 to TRBJ2-1; 8 bases align to TRBD2. CDR1 is SGHAT, CDR2 FQNNGV, per germline. The CDR3 covers 13 residues. Germline trimming cut 5 bases from V and 10 bases from J; bases unmatched to any gene: 7.

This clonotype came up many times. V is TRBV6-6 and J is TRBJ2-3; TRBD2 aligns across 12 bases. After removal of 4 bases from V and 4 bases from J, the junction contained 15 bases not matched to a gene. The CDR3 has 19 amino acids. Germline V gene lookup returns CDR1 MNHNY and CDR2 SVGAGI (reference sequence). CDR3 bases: TGTGCCAGCAGTTCCCCAACTAGCGGGAGGCGTTTGATGTCAGATACGCAGTATTTT. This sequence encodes CASSSPTSGRRLMSDTQYF.

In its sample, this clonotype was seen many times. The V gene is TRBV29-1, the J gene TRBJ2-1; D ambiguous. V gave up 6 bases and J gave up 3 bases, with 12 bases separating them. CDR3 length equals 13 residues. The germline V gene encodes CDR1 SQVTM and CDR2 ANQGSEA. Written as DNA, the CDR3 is TGCAGCGTGTACGGTGAGGTCTACAATGAGCAGTTCTTC. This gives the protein CSVYGEVYNEQFF.

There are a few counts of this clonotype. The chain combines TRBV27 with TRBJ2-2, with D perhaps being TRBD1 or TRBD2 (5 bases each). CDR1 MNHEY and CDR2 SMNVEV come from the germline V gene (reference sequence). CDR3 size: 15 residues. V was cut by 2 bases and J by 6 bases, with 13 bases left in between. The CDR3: CASSLEGWDAGELFF. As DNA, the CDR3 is TGTGCCAGCAGTTTAGAGGGTTGGGACGCCGGGGAGCTGTTTTTT.

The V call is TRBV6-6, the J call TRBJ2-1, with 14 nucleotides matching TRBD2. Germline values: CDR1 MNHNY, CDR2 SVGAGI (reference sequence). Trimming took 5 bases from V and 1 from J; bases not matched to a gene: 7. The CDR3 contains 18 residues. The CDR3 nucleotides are TGTGCCAGCAGTGAGGGACTAGCGGGAGCGTTTTCCTACAATGAGCAGTTCTTC. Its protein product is CASSEGLAGAFSYNEQFF.

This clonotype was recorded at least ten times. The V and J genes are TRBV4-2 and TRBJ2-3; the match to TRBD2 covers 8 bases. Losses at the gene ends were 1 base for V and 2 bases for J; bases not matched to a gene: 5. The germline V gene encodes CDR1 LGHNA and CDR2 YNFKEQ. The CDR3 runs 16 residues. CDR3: CASSQGNSGNTDTQYF. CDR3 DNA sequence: TGTGCCAGCAGCCAAGGCAATAGCGGGAACACAGATACGCAGTATTTT.

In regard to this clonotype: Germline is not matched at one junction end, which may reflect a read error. The CDR3: CASSLSEITGSGANVLIF. CDR3 DNA sequence: TGTGCCAGCTCACTCTCTGAGATCACAGGGTCCGGGGCCAACGTCCTGATTTTC. The J gene is TRBJ2-6, the V gene TRBV18, with D maybe TRBD1 (6 bases). The V gene's germline CDR1 is KGHSH and CDR2 LQKENI. The CDR3 length is 18 residues.

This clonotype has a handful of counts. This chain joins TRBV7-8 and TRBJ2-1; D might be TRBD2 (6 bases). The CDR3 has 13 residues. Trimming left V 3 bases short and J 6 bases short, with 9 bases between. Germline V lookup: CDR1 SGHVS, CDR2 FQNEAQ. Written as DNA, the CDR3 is TGTGCCAGCAGCTTGGACGGGGGCAATGAGCAGTTCTTC. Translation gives CASSLDGGNEQFF.

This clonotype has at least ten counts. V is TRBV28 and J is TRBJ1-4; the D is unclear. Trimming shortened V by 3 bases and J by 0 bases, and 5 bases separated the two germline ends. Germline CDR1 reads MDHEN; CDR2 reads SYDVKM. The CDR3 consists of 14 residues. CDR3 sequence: CASSFFATNEKLFF. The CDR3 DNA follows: TGTGCCAGCAGTTTCTTTGCAACTAATGAAAAACTGTTTTTT. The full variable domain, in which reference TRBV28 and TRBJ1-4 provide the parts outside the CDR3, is DVKVTQSSRYLVKRTGEKVFLECVQDMDHENMFWYRQDPGLGLRLIYFSYDVKMKEKGDIPEGYSVSREKKERFSLILESASTNQTSMYLCASSFFATNEKLFFGSGTQLSVL.

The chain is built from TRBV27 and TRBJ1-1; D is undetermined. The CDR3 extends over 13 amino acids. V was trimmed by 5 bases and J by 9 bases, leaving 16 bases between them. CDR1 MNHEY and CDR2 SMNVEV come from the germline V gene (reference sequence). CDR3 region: CASSPTRSTQAFF. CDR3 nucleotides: TGTGCCAGCAGTCCAACGCGGAGTACCCAAGCTTTCTTT.

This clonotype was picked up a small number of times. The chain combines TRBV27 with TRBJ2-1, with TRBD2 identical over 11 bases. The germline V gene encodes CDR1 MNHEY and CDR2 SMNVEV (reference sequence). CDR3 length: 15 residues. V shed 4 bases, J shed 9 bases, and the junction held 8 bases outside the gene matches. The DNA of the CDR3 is TGTGCCAGCAGTTCGCCGGGGACTAGCGGCGGTGAGCAGTTCTTC. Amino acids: CASSSPGTSGGEQFF.

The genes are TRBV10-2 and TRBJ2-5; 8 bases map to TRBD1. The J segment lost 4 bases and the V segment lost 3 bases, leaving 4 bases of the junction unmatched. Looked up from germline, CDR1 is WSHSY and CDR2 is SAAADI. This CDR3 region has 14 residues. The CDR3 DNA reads TGCGCCAGCAGTGACAGGGGGCGCGCAGAGACCCAGTACTTC. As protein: CASSDRGRAETQYF.

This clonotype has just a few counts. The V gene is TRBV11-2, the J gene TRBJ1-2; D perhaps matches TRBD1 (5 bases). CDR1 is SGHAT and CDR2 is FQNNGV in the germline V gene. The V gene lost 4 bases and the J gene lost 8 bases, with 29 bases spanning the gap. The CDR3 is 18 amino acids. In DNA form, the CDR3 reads TGTGCCAGCAGCTCCTACTGGGGCAGGCGGGGGTCCCTCGGAGGCTACACCTTC. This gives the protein CASSSYWGRRGSLGGYTF.

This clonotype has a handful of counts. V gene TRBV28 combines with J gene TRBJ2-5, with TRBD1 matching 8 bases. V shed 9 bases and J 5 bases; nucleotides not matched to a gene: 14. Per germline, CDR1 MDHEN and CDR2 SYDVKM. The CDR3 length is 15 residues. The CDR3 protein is CASPPGQGAAETQYF. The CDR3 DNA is TGTGCCAGTCCCCCGGGGCAGGGGGCGGCGGAGACCCAGTACTTC.

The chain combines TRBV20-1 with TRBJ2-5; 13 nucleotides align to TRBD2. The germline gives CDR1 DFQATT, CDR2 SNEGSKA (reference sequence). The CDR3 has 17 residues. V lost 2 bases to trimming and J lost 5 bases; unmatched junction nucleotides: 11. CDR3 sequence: CSARLPLLAGGKETQYF. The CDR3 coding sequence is TGCAGTGCTAGATTGCCCCTACTAGCGGGAGGGAAGGAGACCCAGTACTTC.

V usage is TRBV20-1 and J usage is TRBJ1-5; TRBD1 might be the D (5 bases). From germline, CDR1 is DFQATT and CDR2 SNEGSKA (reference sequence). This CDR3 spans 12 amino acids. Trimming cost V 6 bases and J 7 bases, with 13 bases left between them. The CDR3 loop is CSAEPRGQPQHF. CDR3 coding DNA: TGCAGTGCCGAGCCCCGGGGCCAGCCCCAGCATTTT.

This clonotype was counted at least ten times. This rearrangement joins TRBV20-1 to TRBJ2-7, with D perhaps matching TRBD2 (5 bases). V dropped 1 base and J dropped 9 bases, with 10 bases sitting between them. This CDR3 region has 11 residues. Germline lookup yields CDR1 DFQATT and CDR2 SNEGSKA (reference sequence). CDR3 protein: CSARVREGQYF. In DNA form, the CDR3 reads TGCAGTGCTAGAGTCCGGGAAGGGCAGTACTTC.

This CDR3 reads CSAPSPGGLAGAYNEQFF. In DNA form, the CDR3 reads TGCAGTGCTCCCTCCCCCGGGGGACTAGCGGGAGCCTACAATGAGCAGTTCTTC. This sequence joins TRBV20-1 and TRBJ2-1; 14 bases agree with TRBD2. With 5 bases clipped from V and 2 bases from J, the junction kept 11 bases outside the gene matches. The V gene's germline CDR1 is DFQATT and CDR2 SNEGSKA (reference sequence). The CDR3 totals 18 residues.

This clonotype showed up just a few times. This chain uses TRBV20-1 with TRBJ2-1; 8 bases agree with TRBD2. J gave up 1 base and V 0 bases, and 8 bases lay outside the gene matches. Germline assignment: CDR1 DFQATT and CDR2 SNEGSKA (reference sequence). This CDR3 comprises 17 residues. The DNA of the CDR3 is TGCAGTGCTAGAGATCGGGAGGGCAAGGTGTCCTACAATGAGCAGTTCTTC. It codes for CSARDREGKVSYNEQFF.

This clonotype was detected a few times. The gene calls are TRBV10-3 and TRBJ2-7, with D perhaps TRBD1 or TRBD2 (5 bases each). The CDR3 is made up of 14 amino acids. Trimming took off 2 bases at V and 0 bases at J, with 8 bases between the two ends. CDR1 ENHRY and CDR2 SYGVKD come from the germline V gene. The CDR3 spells CAISEGGSSYEQYF. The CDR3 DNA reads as TGTGCCATCAGTGAGGGGGGAAGCTCCTACGAGCAGTACTTC.

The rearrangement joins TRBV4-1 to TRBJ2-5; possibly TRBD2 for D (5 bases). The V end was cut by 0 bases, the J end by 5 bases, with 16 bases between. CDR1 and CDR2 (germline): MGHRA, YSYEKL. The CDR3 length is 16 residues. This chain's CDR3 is CASSQEIVSERETQYF. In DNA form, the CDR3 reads TGCGCCAGCAGCCAAGAGATTGTGTCCGAGCGGGAGACCCAGTACTTC.

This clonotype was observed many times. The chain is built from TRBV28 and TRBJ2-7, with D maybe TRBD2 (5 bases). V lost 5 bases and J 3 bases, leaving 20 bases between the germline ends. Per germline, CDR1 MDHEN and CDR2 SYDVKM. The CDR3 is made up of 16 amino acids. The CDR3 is CASSQFRGSISYEQYF. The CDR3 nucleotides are TGTGCCAGCAGTCAATTTCGAGGGAGTATCAGCTACGAGCAGTACTTC.

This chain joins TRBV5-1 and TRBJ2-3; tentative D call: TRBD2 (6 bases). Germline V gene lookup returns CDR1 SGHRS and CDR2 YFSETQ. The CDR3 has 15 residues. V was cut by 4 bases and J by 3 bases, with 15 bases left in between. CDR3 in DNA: TGCGCCAGCAGCCTCCCGCGGGAAGCGACAGATACGCAGTATTTT. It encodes CASSLPREATDTQYF.

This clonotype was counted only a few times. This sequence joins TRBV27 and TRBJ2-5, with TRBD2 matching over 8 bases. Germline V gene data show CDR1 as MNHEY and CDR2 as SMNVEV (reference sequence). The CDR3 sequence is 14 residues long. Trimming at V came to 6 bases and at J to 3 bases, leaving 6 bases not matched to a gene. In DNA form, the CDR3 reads TGTGCCAGCAGCCTAAAAGCGGGAGAAGAGACCCAGTACTTC. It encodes CASSLKAGEETQYF.

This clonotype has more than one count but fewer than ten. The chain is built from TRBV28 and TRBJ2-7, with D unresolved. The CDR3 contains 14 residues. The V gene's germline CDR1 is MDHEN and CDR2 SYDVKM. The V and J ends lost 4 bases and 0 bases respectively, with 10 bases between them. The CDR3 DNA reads TGTGCCAGCAGTTCCTTCACTGTCTCCTACGAGCAGTACTTC. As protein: CASSSFTVSYEQYF.

This chain's CDR3 is CASSARLAGESGGELFF. Written as DNA, the CDR3 is TGTGCCAGCAGCGCCAGACTAGCGGGAGAGTCTGGCGGGGAGCTGTTTTTT. This chain joins TRBV9 and TRBJ2-2; 12 bases are a match to TRBD2. V dropped 3 bases and J dropped 7; count of bases not matched to a gene: 10. The CDR3 loop spans 17 amino acids. CDR1 is SGDLS and CDR2 is YYNGEE in the germline V gene.

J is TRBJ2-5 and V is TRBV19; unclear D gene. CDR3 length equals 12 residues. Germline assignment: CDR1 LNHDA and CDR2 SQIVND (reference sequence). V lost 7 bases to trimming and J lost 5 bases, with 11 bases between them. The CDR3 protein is CASKGPGETQYF. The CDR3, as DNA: TGTGCCAGTAAGGGTCCCGGGGAGACCCAGTACTTC.